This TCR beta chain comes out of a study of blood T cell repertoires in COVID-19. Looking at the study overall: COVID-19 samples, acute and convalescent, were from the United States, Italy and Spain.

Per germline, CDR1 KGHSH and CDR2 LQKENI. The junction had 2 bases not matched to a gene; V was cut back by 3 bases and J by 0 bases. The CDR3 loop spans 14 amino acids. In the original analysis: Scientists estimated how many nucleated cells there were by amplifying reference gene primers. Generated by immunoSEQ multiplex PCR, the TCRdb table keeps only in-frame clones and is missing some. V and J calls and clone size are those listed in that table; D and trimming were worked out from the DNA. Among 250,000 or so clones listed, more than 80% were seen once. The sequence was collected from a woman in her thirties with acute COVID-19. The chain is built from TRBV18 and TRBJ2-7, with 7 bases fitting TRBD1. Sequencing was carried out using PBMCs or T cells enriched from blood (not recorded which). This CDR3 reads CASSPGTDSYEQYF. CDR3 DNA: TGTGCCAGCTCACCCGGGACAGACTCCTACGAGCAGTACTTC.